The next 6 T cell receptor delta chains were all read from a single sample in a study of gamma-delta T cells after stem cell transplantation. TCRdb re-called the RT-PCR reads via CATT. The repertoire includes around 5,700 delta-chain clones, around a tenth of them detected once, and approximately 13% sits in the top ten. The sequenced material came from gamma-delta T cells. Every receptor here comes from a human donor. It is not recorded whose cells these are; they may come from a transplant donor.

This clone has more than one count but fewer than ten. Relative to the germline gene, one junction end is altered; a read error may explain this. The CDR3 here is CACDTLMGDTPYTGKLIF. In DNA form, the CDR3 reads TGTGCCTGTGACACCCTGATGGGGGATACGCCTTACACCGGTAAACTCATCTTT. The chain joins TRDV2 to TRDJ1; 11 bases match TRDD3. Looked up from germline, CDR1 is GEAIGNYY and CDR2 is EKD. This CDR3 spans 18 amino acids.

For this clone: For this DNA, TCRdb reports the protein of a much larger clone, which diverges at residue 14, most likely from a read error; the protein presented here is translated directly from the DNA. V and J are TRDV2 and TRDJ3; TRDD3 agrees at 12 bases. This CDR3 is 19 amino acids long. Germline CDR1 is GEAIGNYY and CDR2 is EKD. The CDR3 DNA is TGTGCCTGTGACTCGATACTGGGGGATACCTCCTGGGACGCCCGACAGATGTTTTTC. Encoded protein: CACDSILGDTSWDARQMFF.

The chain is built from TRDV2 and TRDJ1, with 8 bases aligning to TRDD3. V was clipped by 4 bases and J by 2 bases; unmatched bases: 14. The CDR3 runs to 17 residues. The germline gives CDR1 GEAIGNYY, CDR2 EKD. CDR3 residues: CACEPVTWGIGTDKLIF. The CDR3 DNA is TGTGCCTGTGAACCCGTTACGTGGGGGATCGGGACCGATAAACTCATCTTT.

The table lists this clone with a few counts. Other DNA sequences in this specimen translate into the identical CDR3. V usage is TRDV2 and J usage is TRDJ1; 12 nucleotides line up with TRDD3. Trimming took 3 bases from V and 3 from J; bases not matched to a gene: 19. The length of the CDR3 is 20 residues. Germline-derived CDR1 and CDR2 are GEAIGNYY and EKD. The DNA for the CDR3 is TGTGCCTGTGACCCCGTAAGTACTGGGGGATACTCGAGAACCTCCGATAAACTCATCTTT. Encoded protein: CACDPVSTGGYSRTSDKLIF.

This clone is medium-sized by share. The CDR3 protein is CACDTIPPLGDTTWDTRQMFF. The CDR3 nucleotides are TGTGCCTGTGACACCATCCCGCCACTGGGGGATACTACCTGGGACACCCGACAGATGTTTTTC. The chain recombines TRDV2 with TRDJ3; TRDD3 matches 12 bases. The CDR3 is 21 amino acids. From germline, CDR1 is GEAIGNYY and CDR2 EKD. V gave up 0 bases and J gave up 2 bases; unmatched junction bases: 10.

This clone counts as medium-sized. The rearrangement joins TRDV2 to TRDJ1, with D unclear. The CDR3 length is 21 residues. Germline loops: CDR1 GEAIGNYY, CDR2 EKD. V was cut by 0 bases and J by 1 base, with 29 bases left in between. The CDR3 DNA is TGTGCCTGTGACACCGTACGAATCCCGACGGAGGTACAAGAGGGCACCGATAAACTCATCTTT. Protein product: CACDTVRIPTEVQEGTDKLIF.